Each of the 4 T cell receptor beta chains below was sequenced from the same sample in a study of cytomegalovirus exposure and HLA in healthy donors. PCR was performed using 60 Vbeta and 13 Jbeta primers. Clones were read by immunoSEQ multiplex PCR, and TCRdb kept only the in-frame ones, dropping some. The data hold around 130,000 clones, with 80% observed a single time. Source material: PBMCs. The receptors shown here come from a male donor in good health and CMV-seronegative.

This chain links TRBV5-1 with TRBJ2-7, with D uncertain. This CDR3 contains 13 residues. Per the germline V gene, CDR1 is SGHRS and CDR2 is YFSETQ. With 1 base removed from V and 0 bases from J, the gap between germline ends came to 5 bases. The CDR3 here is CASSLFGSYEQYF. The CDR3 DNA reads as TGCGCCAGCAGCTTGTTCGGCTCCTACGAGCAGTACTTC.

In this sample, this clone turned up a few times. V and J are TRBV6-5 and TRBJ1-1; TRBD1 is a possible D gene (5 bases). V shed 0 bases and J shed 4 bases, with 9 bases lying between them. The CDR3 is 14 amino acids. Germline V gene lookup returns CDR1 MNHEY and CDR2 SVGAGI. CDR3 protein: CASSYSSQGTEAFF. CDR3 nucleotides: TGTGCCAGCAGTTACTCTTCCCAGGGCACTGAAGCTTTCTTT.

This clone was recorded a few times. The chain recombines TRBV5-6 with TRBJ2-3, with D possibly matching TRBD1 (5 bases). With 2 bases removed from V and 4 bases from J, the gap between germline ends came to 14 bases. Germline V gives CDR1 SGHDT, CDR2 YYEEEE. CDR3 size: 15 residues. CDR3: CASSFDGAGSDTQYF. Written as DNA, the CDR3 is TGTGCCAGCAGCTTCGATGGGGCTGGGTCAGATACGCAGTATTTT.

J is TRBJ1-2 and V is TRBV5-1; D not resolved. Trimming removed 2 bases from V and 5 bases from J, with 13 bases in between. Per germline, CDR1 SGHRS and CDR2 YFSETQ. The CDR3 loop spans 14 amino acids. The CDR3 DNA follows: TGCGCCAGCAGCTTAAGCCCAGGAACGTATGGCTACACCTTC. Protein product: CASSLSPGTYGYTF.